A single sample gave rise to the 24 T cell receptor beta chains below, sequenced in a study of blood T cell repertoires in COVID-19. Sequencing was performed with immunoSEQ multiplex PCR; in TCRdb, only in-frame clones are kept and a portion is missing. The table includes about 190,000 clones, around 91% detected once. Material: peripheral blood. Every receptor here comes from a man aged 50-59 years with acute or convalescent COVID-19.

This clone was seen just once. The rearrangement joins TRBV27 to TRBJ2-7; a possible D gene is TRBD1 (5 bases). Germline CDR1 is MNHEY and CDR2 is SMNVEV (reference sequence). The CDR3 spans 15 residues. Trimming removed 5 bases from V and 5 bases from J, with 19 bases in between. The CDR3 region has the DNA TGTGCCAGCAGTCCTCTTTTGTTAGGGGCCCACGAGCAGTACTTC. Translated, it gives CASSPLLLGAHEQYF.

V usage is TRBV5-1 and J usage is TRBJ2-3; D gene unclear. The CDR3 runs to 13 residues. Looked up from germline, CDR1 is SGHRS and CDR2 is YFSETQ. The V end was cut by 4 bases, the J end by 0 bases, with 6 bases between. The CDR3: CASSRLSTDTQYF. DNA for the CDR3: TGCGCCAGCAGCCGACTCAGCACAGATACGCAGTATTTT.

The chain employs TRBV7-9 and TRBJ2-7, with 9 bases identical to TRBD2. Germline lookup yields CDR1 SEHNR and CDR2 FQNEAQ (reference sequence). The CDR3 runs to 14 residues. The V segment lost 3 bases and the J segment 3 bases; nucleotides outside the gene matches: 3. The CDR3 DNA reads as TGTGCCAGCAGCTTGACTAGCGGAAGCTACGAGCAGTACTTC. Translating gives CASSLTSGSYEQYF. Combining the CDR3 with reference TRBV7-9 and TRBJ2-7 gives the whole variable domain DTGVSQNPRHKITKRGQNVTFRCDPISEHNRLYWYRQTLGQGPEFLTYFQNEAQLEKSRLLSDRFSAERPKGSFSTLEIQRTEQGDSAMYLCASSLTSGSYEQYFGPGTRLTVT.

This sequence joins TRBV5-1 and TRBJ2-5; TRBD2 is a possible D gene (6 bases). There are 14 residues in the CDR3. The ends were cut back, 0 bases at V and 1 base at J, with 7 bases in the middle. Germline CDR1 and CDR2: SGHRS and YFSETQ. This chain's CDR3 is CASSLVGGQETQYF. The CDR3 DNA sequence: TGCGCCAGCAGCTTGGTGGGGGGCCAAGAGACCCAGTACTTC.

This clone was found once. V is TRBV6-2 or TRBV6-3 and J is TRBJ2-1, with 10 bases that match TRBD1. Germline loops: CDR1 MNHEY, CDR2 SVGEGT. The CDR3 has 12 amino acids. The J segment lost 13 bases and the V segment lost 4 bases, leaving 4 bases of the junction unmatched. The CDR3 reads CASSLGQGLQFF. CDR3 DNA: TGTGCCAGCAGTTTGGGACAGGGGCTCCAGTTCTTC.

The chain recombines TRBV27 with TRBJ1-4; no definite D call. The CDR3 runs to 15 residues. CDR1 is MNHEY, CDR2 SMNVEV, per germline (reference sequence). V was pared by 6 bases and J by 5 bases, with 16 bases between. In DNA form, the CDR3 reads TGTGCCAGCAGGAGGGCGGTGAGGCAAAATGAAAAACTGTTTTTT. Its translation is CASRRAVRQNEKLFF.

The V call is TRBV7-9, the J call TRBJ2-2, with TRBD2 matching 10 bases. CDR1 and CDR2 from the germline V gene are SEHNR and FQNEAQ (reference sequence). V shed 5 bases, J shed 1 base, and the junction held 4 bases outside the gene matches. There are 16 residues in the CDR3. The CDR3 protein is CASSPRLAGNTGELFF. The CDR3 DNA reads TGTGCCAGCAGCCCAAGACTAGCGGGGAACACCGGGGAGCTGTTTTTT.

The genes are TRBV28 and TRBJ1-3; 10 bases map to TRBD1. Trimming removed 5 bases from V and 0 bases from J; junction bases left unmatched: 4. The CDR3 extends over 16 amino acids. Germline values: CDR1 MDHEN, CDR2 SYDVKM. The chain's CDR3 is CASSQWTGGSGNTIYF. The CDR3 coding sequence is TGTGCCAGCAGTCAATGGACAGGGGGCTCTGGAAACACCATATATTTT. The variable domain in full, completed from reference TRBV28 and TRBJ1-3, reads DVKVTQSSRYLVKRTGEKVFLECVQDMDHENMFWYRQDPGLGLRLIYFSYDVKMKEKGDIPEGYSVSREKKERFSLILESASTNQTSMYLCASSQWTGGSGNTIYFGEGSWLTVV.

This CDR3 is CASSVGYSRTGELFF. CDR3 nucleotide sequence: TGTGCCAGCAGCGTAGGTTACTCACGAACCGGGGAGCTGTTTTTT. The gene calls are TRBV9 and TRBJ2-2, with D unresolved. The CDR3 spans 15 residues. The V gene's germline CDR1 is SGDLS and CDR2 YYNGEE. With 0 bases removed from V and 5 bases from J, the gap between germline ends came to 11 bases.

The chain carries TRBV7-8 and TRBJ2-7, with TRBD2 as a possible D gene (6 bases). Looked up from germline, CDR1 is SGHVS and CDR2 is FQNEAQ. This CDR3 has 19 residues. V lost 2 bases and J lost 2, with 25 bases in between. The chain's CDR3 is CASSLRLGIGGMGTYEQYF. The CDR3 region has the DNA TGTGCCAGCAGCTTACGGTTAGGGATCGGCGGGATGGGAACCTACGAGCAGTACTTC.

This clone appeared once. The V call is TRBV28, the J call TRBJ2-7; D uncertain. Trimming left V 6 bases short and J 0 bases short, with 12 bases between. Germline CDR1 and CDR2: MDHEN and SYDVKM. The CDR3 consists of 14 residues. CDR3 bases: TGTGCCAGCAGGCTTGGGCCCCACTCCTACGAGCAGTACTTC. This gives the protein CASRLGPHSYEQYF.

V usage is TRBV7-8 and J usage is TRBJ2-6; possible D gene TRBD2, 5 bases. This CDR3 has 15 residues. Trimming pared 1 base from V and 1 base from J, leaving 5 bases between. Germline CDR1 reads SGHVS; CDR2 reads FQNEAQ. CDR3 region: CASSLGGSGANVLTF. Written as DNA, the CDR3 is TGTGCCAGCAGCTTAGGCGGGTCTGGGGCCAACGTCCTGACTTTC.

The chain is built from TRBV28 and TRBJ1-6; D unresolved. With 5 bases removed from V and 10 bases from J, the gap between germline ends came to 15 bases. Germline V gives CDR1 MDHEN, CDR2 SYDVKM. The CDR3 covers 14 residues. CDR3 residues: CASSPEVLESPLHF. DNA for the CDR3: TGTGCCAGCAGTCCCGAGGTGCTGGAGTCACCCCTCCACTTT.

The rearrangement joins TRBV7-9 to TRBJ1-1, with D perhaps TRBD1 (5 bases). The CDR3 spans 13 residues. Germline values: CDR1 SEHNR, CDR2 FQNEAQ (reference sequence). V was clipped by 6 bases and J by 2 bases, with 10 bases between them. The CDR3 DNA reads as TGTGCCAGCAGACGCAGGGTTAACACTGAAGCTTTCTTT. Translation gives CASRRRVNTEAFF.

This chain connects TRBV23-1 to TRBJ2-2; D call uncertain. TRBV23-1 is classed as an ORF, of uncertain function. The CDR3 spans 17 residues. Trimming removed 3 bases at V and 2 bases at J, with 16 bases between. The DNA of the CDR3 is TGCGCCAGCAGTCACCCCGGGTTGATCCCAAACACCGGGGAGCTGTTTTTT. Protein sequence: CASSHPGLIPNTGELFF.

The chain uses TRBV11-2 and TRBJ2-1, with 7 bases lining up with TRBD1. From germline, CDR1 is SGHAT and CDR2 FQNNGV. V shed 5 bases and J 8 bases; nucleotides not matched to a gene: 9. The CDR3 runs 14 residues. The CDR3 here is CASSKNRGAHEQFF. For the CDR3, the DNA is TGTGCCAGCAGCAAAAACAGGGGCGCCCATGAGCAGTTCTTC.

V gene TRBV27 combines with J gene TRBJ2-7; D possibly corresponds to TRBD2 (5 bases). CDR3 length equals 13 residues. The V gene's germline CDR1 is MNHEY and CDR2 SMNVEV (reference sequence). The V and J ends lost 0 bases and 2 bases respectively, with 5 bases between them. CDR3 DNA sequence: TGTGCCAGCAGTTTATCGCGGGCCTACGAGCAGTACTTC. Its translation is CASSLSRAYEQYF.

J is TRBJ2-7 and V is TRBV5-1; 15 positions agree with TRBD2. CDR3 length: 16 residues. With 4 bases clipped from V and 3 bases from J, the junction kept 5 bases outside the gene matches. Germline V gene lookup returns CDR1 SGHRS and CDR2 YFSETQ. CDR3 sequence reads: CASSQGLAGGLYEQYF. In DNA form, the CDR3 reads TGCGCCAGCAGCCAGGGACTAGCGGGAGGACTCTACGAGCAGTACTTC.

The chain has TRBV18 and TRBJ2-1; D gene uncertain. Trimming left V 6 bases short and J 0 bases short, with 12 bases between. The germline CDR1 and CDR2 sequences are KGHSH and LQKENI. This CDR3 comprises 15 residues. The CDR3 spells CASSSPQSSYNEQFF. In nucleotides, the CDR3 is TGTGCCAGCTCCTCCCCACAAAGCTCCTACAATGAGCAGTTCTTC.

This sequence joins TRBV7-9 and TRBJ2-1; TRBD2 agrees at 12 bases. This CDR3 has 16 amino acids. V dropped 4 bases and J dropped 4; count of bases not matched to a gene: 5. Germline V gives CDR1 SEHNR, CDR2 FQNEAQ (reference sequence). Written as DNA, the CDR3 is TGTGCCAGCAGCTCAGGCGGGACTAGCGGGTACAATGAGCAGTTCTTC. It specifies CASSSGGTSGYNEQFF. The whole variable domain, filled in from reference TRBV7-9 and TRBJ2-1, reads DTGVSQNPRHKITKRGQNVTFRCDPISEHNRLYWYRQTLGQGPEFLTYFQNEAQLEKSRLLSDRFSAERPKGSFSTLEIQRTEQGDSAMYLCASSSGGTSGYNEQFFGPGTRLTVL.

This rearrangement joins TRBV14 to TRBJ2-7; 9 nucleotides align to TRBD1. Per the germline V gene, CDR1 is SGHDN and CDR2 is FVKESK. The CDR3 runs 13 residues. The J segment lost 3 bases and the V segment lost 10 bases, leaving 7 bases of the junction unmatched. As DNA, the CDR3 is TGTGCCAACGAGGGACAGGGCCACTACGAGCAGTACGTC. Its protein is CANEGQGHYEQYV.

This clone was counted once. The CDR3: CASSSGANQPQHF. CDR3 nucleotides: TGTGCCAGCAGTTCAGGGGCCAATCAGCCCCAGCATTTT. The genes are TRBV2 and TRBJ1-5, with D tentatively TRBD1 (6 bases). V shed 5 bases and J shed 3 bases, with 8 bases lying between them. CDR3 length equals 13 residues. Germline V gives CDR1 SNHLY, CDR2 FYNNEI.

This clone was detected once. The chain combines TRBV27 with TRBJ2-1; D may be TRBD1 (5 bases). The CDR3 is 13 residues long. Germline V lookup: CDR1 MNHEY, CDR2 SMNVEV (reference sequence). The ends were cut back, 3 bases at V and 9 bases at J, with 12 bases in the middle. This chain's CDR3 is CASSFVPGIEQFF. CDR3 bases: TGTGCCAGCAGTTTCGTGCCAGGGATTGAGCAGTTCTTC.

The chain links TRBV2 to TRBJ1-3; D gene unclear. CDR1 is SNHLY, CDR2 FYNNEI, per germline. V dropped 6 bases and J dropped 0 bases, with 12 bases sitting between them. The CDR3 contains 15 residues. CDR3 in DNA: TGTGCCAGCAGCTCCTCTCGTAGCTCTGGAAACACCATATATTTT. Amino acid sequence: CASSSSRSSGNTIYF.